This TCR beta chain was obtained from a study of shared clonotypes between healthy human individuals. CD45RO-negative CD8 cells positively selected for CCR7 made up the naive population, which excluded terminally differentiated effector memory CD45RA+ cells. The CDR3 has 17 amino acids. V trimming: 1 base; J trimming: 4 bases; junction bases outside the gene matches: 9. From germline, CDR1 is LGHNA and CDR2 YSLEER. Some clones are missing from TCRdb's copy, which holds only in-frame ones; the method was immunoSEQ multiplex PCR. Here the sample spans approximately 840,000 clones, around 96% being singletons.

This sequence originates from a man aged 25-45 years in good health. The sequencing input was naive CD8+ T cells sorted from blood. The rearrangement joins TRBV4-3 to TRBJ2-7; 11 positions match TRBD1. The CDR3 DNA reads as TGCGCCAGCAGCCAAGGCTCAAACCGGGACAGGGGGTACGAGCAGTACTTC. Its protein is CASSQGSNRDRGYEQYF.